A single sample is the source of the 27 T cell receptor beta chains below, sequenced in a study of T cell changes during pregnancy in multiple sclerosis. The method was immunoSEQ multiplex PCR; TCRdb's version includes in-frame clones alone and lacks a portion of them. The sample lists some 30,000 clones, roughly 87% occurring once. The material sequenced was CD8+ T cells from peripheral blood mononuclear cells, taken before pregnancy. The receptors were gathered from a female donor with multiple sclerosis, enrolled in a pregnancy study.

CDR3 nucleotide sequence: TGTGCCAGCAGACTAGCGCCTTACAATGAGCAGTTCTTC. Its protein is CASRLAPYNEQFF. The chain joins TRBV27 to TRBJ2-1, with 7 bases that match TRBD2. This CDR3 region has 13 residues. The germline CDR1 and CDR2 sequences are MNHEY and SMNVEV (reference sequence). V trimming: 6 bases; J trimming: 4 bases; junction bases outside the gene matches: 3.

This chain joins TRBV6-5 and TRBJ2-5; 8 bases are shared with TRBD1. The CDR3 covers 13 residues. The junction had 4 bases not matched to a gene; V was cut back by 5 bases and J by 5 bases. Germline V gives CDR1 MNHEY, CDR2 SVGAGI. The CDR3 is CASSRQGWETQYF. CDR3 nucleotides: TGTGCCAGCAGTAGACAGGGGTGGGAGACCCAGTACTTC.

The chain couples TRBV30 to TRBJ1-2; TRBD1 is a possible D gene (6 bases). Per the germline V gene, CDR1 is GTSNPN and CDR2 is SVGIG (reference sequence). There are 12 residues in the CDR3. The ends were cut back, 7 bases at V and 6 bases at J, with 15 bases in the middle. The CDR3 bases are TGTGCCTATACCACAGGGTTAAATGGCTACACCTTC. Protein sequence: CAYTTGLNGYTF.

This sequence joins TRBV13 and TRBJ2-5; D is unresolved. The germline V and J ends were trimmed by 3 bases and 4 bases, with 15 bases remaining between them. Germline V gene sequence: CDR1 PRHDT, CDR2 FYEKMQ (reference sequence). The CDR3 runs 15 residues. The CDR3 loop reads CASSFHSLSSETQYF. The CDR3 region has the DNA TGTGCCAGCAGCTTCCACAGTTTGTCGTCAGAGACCCAGTACTTC.

The chain is built from TRBV28 and TRBJ1-5; D gene uncertain. Germline CDR1 MDHEN, CDR2 SYDVKM. This CDR3 is 14 amino acids long. V was shortened by 3 bases and J by 5 bases, with 11 bases between the two germline ends. As DNA, the CDR3 is TGTGCCAGCAGTTTTTACCGGGAAGATCAGCCCCAGCATTTT. Amino acid sequence: CASSFYREDQPQHF.

This clone was seen a single time. This chain's CDR3 is CASSDSPLLAGDTGELFF. The DNA of the CDR3 is TGTGCCAGCAGTGACTCCCCCTTACTAGCGGGAGATACCGGGGAGCTGTTTTTT. The genes are TRBV6-4 and TRBJ2-2; TRBD2 matches 11 bases. The germline gives CDR1 MRHNA, CDR2 SNTAGT. The V and J ends lost 0 bases and 5 bases, in that order; junction bases with no gene match: 8. The CDR3 length is 18 residues.

The gene calls are TRBV5-1 and TRBJ2-3, with 8 nucleotides matching TRBD1. The CDR3 is 14 amino acids. The germline V gene has CDR1 SGHRS and CDR2 YFSETQ. The V gene end was trimmed by 4 bases and the J gene end by 7 bases; junction bases not matched to a gene: 8. The CDR3 DNA reads as TGCGCCAGCAGCGGCCTCGACAGGGGCCATACGCAGTATTTT. Translating it yields CASSGLDRGHTQYF.

V usage is TRBV15 and J usage is TRBJ1-2, with D possibly matching TRBD1 (5 bases). The germline CDR1 and CDR2 sequences are LNHNV and YYDKDF (reference sequence). The CDR3 covers 16 residues. V shed 0 bases and J shed 8 bases, with 19 bases lying between them. The CDR3 here is CATSRDRGGLREGYTF. DNA of the CDR3: TGTGCCACCAGCAGAGATCGGGGGGGTTTGAGAGAAGGCTACACCTTC.

The rearrangement joins TRBV27 to TRBJ1-2; D might be TRBD1 (6 bases). The CDR3 is 16 residues long. V shed 1 base and J shed 2 bases, with 14 bases lying between them. Germline V lookup: CDR1 MNHEY, CDR2 SMNVEV (reference sequence). The CDR3 protein is CASSLFPRDTNYGYTF. Written as DNA, the CDR3 is TGTGCCAGCAGTTTATTTCCCAGGGACACCAACTATGGCTACACCTTC.

The chain uses TRBV28 and TRBJ2-1; 8 bases align to TRBD1. The length of the CDR3 is 13 residues. Trimming at V came to 9 bases and at J to 4 bases, leaving 5 bases not matched to a gene. From germline, CDR1 is MDHEN and CDR2 SYDVKM. CDR3 DNA sequence: TGTGCCAGTCAGGGGGCAAGGTACAATGAGCAGTTCTTC. As protein: CASQGARYNEQFF.

With respect to this clone: Other DNA sequences in this specimen translate into the identical CDR3. The chain employs TRBV27 and TRBJ1-5; tentative D call: TRBD1 (5 bases). The CDR3 sequence is 13 residues long. Trimming left V 2 bases short and J 5 bases short, with 7 bases between. Germline V gene sequence: CDR1 MNHEY, CDR2 SMNVEV (reference sequence). CDR3 DNA: TGTGCCAGCAGTTTAGGGGCGGATCAGCCCCAGCATTTT. The encoded protein is CASSLGADQPQHF.

This chain uses TRBV12-5 with TRBJ1-3; D is possibly TRBD1 (5 bases). The CDR3 extends over 15 amino acids. Between the trimmed V and J ends, which lost 3 bases and 0 bases, there was a span of 9 bases. Germline-derived CDR1 and CDR2 are LGHNT and FRNRAP. DNA for the CDR3: TGTGCTAGTGGTTTAACGGGACTCTCTGGAAACACCATATATTTT. Translation: CASGLTGLSGNTIYF. Using reference TRBV12-5 and TRBJ1-3 for the parts outside the CDR3, the full variable domain is DARVTQTPRHKVTEMGQEVTMRCQPILGHNTVFWYRQTMMQGLELLAYFRNRAPLDDSGMPKDRFSAEMPDATLATLKIQPSEPRDSAVYFCASGLTGLSGNTIYFGEGSWLTVV.

The V and J genes are TRBV4-3 and TRBJ2-1; 8 bases map to TRBD2. CDR3 size: 16 residues. Germline CDR1 reads LGHNA; CDR2 reads YSLEER. J gave up 2 bases and V 4 bases, and 7 bases lay outside the gene matches. CDR3 region: CASSLRSGDPYNEQFF. CDR3 bases: TGCGCCAGCAGCCTACGTAGCGGGGATCCCTACAATGAGCAGTTCTTC.

This rearrangement joins TRBV27 to TRBJ1-1; weak D call: TRBD1 (6 bases). The germline V gene encodes CDR1 MNHEY and CDR2 SMNVEV (reference sequence). Trimming cost V 5 bases and J 0 bases, with 19 bases left between them. This CDR3 is 17 amino acids long. CDR3 DNA: TGTGCCAGCAGTATCATGGGCCAGGGGCCCCTGAACACTGAAGCTTTCTTT. This gives the protein CASSIMGQGPLNTEAFF.

The chain links TRBV11-1 to TRBJ2-1; 8 nucleotides match TRBD2. CDR3 length: 17 residues. CDR1 is SGHAT, CDR2 FQDESV, per germline (reference sequence). With V trimmed by 5 bases and J by 6 bases, 15 bases remained unmatched. CDR3 coding DNA: TGTGCCAGCAGCCCAGGGGAGCGGGAGCCCTTCGCCAATGAGCAGTTCTTC. Translating gives CASSPGEREPFANEQFF.

This clone appeared once. The chain has TRBV28 and TRBJ2-2; 7 bases fit TRBD2. This CDR3 comprises 14 residues. The V segment lost 2 bases and the J segment 7 bases; nucleotides outside the gene matches: 4. CDR1 and CDR2 (germline): MDHEN, SYDVKM. CDR3 sequence: CASSLAGVGGELFF. In DNA, the CDR3 is TGTGCCAGCAGTTTAGCGGGAGTTGGCGGGGAGCTGTTTTTT.

This clone was seen only once. The chain recombines TRBV16 with TRBJ2-3; unclear D gene. V was cut by 2 bases and J by 2 bases, with 8 bases left in between. This CDR3 is built from 14 residues. Germline loops: CDR1 KGHSY, CDR2 FQNENV. The DNA of the CDR3 is TGTGCCAGCAGCCAACCGAGCCTCACAGATACGCAGTATTTT. As protein: CASSQPSLTDTQYF.

The chain combines TRBV27 with TRBJ2-7; 7 nucleotides line up with TRBD1. This CDR3 comprises 14 residues. With 9 bases clipped from V and 1 base from J, the junction kept 9 bases outside the gene matches. Germline V gives CDR1 MNHEY, CDR2 SMNVEV (reference sequence). The CDR3 nucleotides read TGTGCCAGTATGAAAGACAGGGCATCCTACGAGCAGTACTTC. It specifies CASMKDRASYEQYF.

This sequence joins TRBV6-5 and TRBJ1-4, with 8 bases aligning to TRBD1. Germline V gene sequence: CDR1 MNHEY, CDR2 SVGAGI. The CDR3 covers 15 residues. V shed 4 bases, J shed 8 bases, and the junction held 9 bases outside the gene matches. The CDR3 here is CASSSDRGVGEKLFF. CDR3 DNA sequence: TGTGCCAGCAGTTCCGACAGGGGAGTAGGGGAAAAACTGTTTTTT.

This chain uses TRBV18 with TRBJ2-3; a possible D gene is TRBD1 (6 bases). The germline V gene has CDR1 KGHSH and CDR2 LQKENI. The CDR3 totals 15 residues. Trimming shortened V by 0 bases and J by 1 base, and 8 bases separated the two germline ends. CDR3 DNA sequence: TGTGCCAGCTCACCACCGGCAGGGGGCACAGATACGCAGTATTTT. Translating it yields CASSPPAGGTDTQYF. Variable domain in full (rest from reference TRBV18 and TRBJ2-3): NAGVMQNPRHLVRRRGQEARLRCSPMKGHSHVYWYRQLPEEGLKFMVYLQKENIIDESGMPKERFSAEFPKEGPSILRIQQVVRGDSAAYFCASSPPAGGTDTQYFGPGTRLTVL.

The rearrangement joins TRBV27 to TRBJ2-2; 10 nucleotides line up with TRBD1. The CDR3 has 17 residues. V gave up 3 bases and J gave up 4 bases; unmatched junction bases: 8. CDR1 and CDR2 (germline): MNHEY, SMNVEV (reference sequence). The CDR3 here is CASSFLGTGETTGELFF. The CDR3 DNA sequence: TGTGCCAGCAGTTTCCTCGGGACAGGGGAAACCACCGGGGAGCTGTTTTTT.

The chain couples TRBV6-6 to TRBJ1-5; possibly TRBD1 for D (6 bases). The CDR3 extends over 13 amino acids. Germline CDR1 reads MNHNY; CDR2 reads SVGAGI (reference sequence). V was pared by 2 bases and J by 5 bases, with 7 bases between. In DNA form, the CDR3 reads TGTGCCAGCAGTTACGGGGGCCATCAGCCCCAGCATTTT. It yields the protein CASSYGGHQPQHF.

CDR3 protein: CASIYEGAGQYF. CDR3 coding DNA: TGTGCCAGCATTTATGAGGGTGCGGGGCAGTACTTC. This chain connects TRBV2 to TRBJ2-7; a possible D gene is TRBD2 (5 bases). V dropped 7 bases and J dropped 9 bases, with 16 bases sitting between them. The CDR3 spans 12 residues. CDR1 is SNHLY and CDR2 is FYNNEI in the germline V gene.

This clone has a handful of counts. The chain couples TRBV30 to TRBJ2-7; D is possibly TRBD2 (5 bases). Germline CDR1 is GTSNPN and CDR2 is SVGIG (reference sequence). Trimming took 1 base from V and 4 from J, leaving 11 bases between them. The CDR3 contains 13 residues. The CDR3 coding sequence is TGTGCCTGGAGTGGTGGGAGTGGGTACGAGCAGTACTTC. Residues: CAWSGGSGYEQYF.

The chain joins TRBV28 to TRBJ2-3, with D maybe TRBD2 (6 bases). Germline loops: CDR1 MDHEN, CDR2 SYDVKM. This CDR3 comprises 16 residues. The V end lost 2 bases, the J end lost 5 bases, and 17 bases lay between the germline ends. The CDR3 loop reads CASSLETGLPQDTQYF. As DNA, the CDR3 is TGTGCCAGCAGTTTAGAGACGGGACTTCCACAAGATACGCAGTATTTT.

The V call is TRBV11-3, the J call TRBJ2-7, with 12 bases lining up with TRBD2. The junction had 5 bases not matched to a gene; V was cut back by 0 bases and J by 2 bases. Germline loops: CDR1 SGHNT, CDR2 YENEEA. The CDR3 is 17 residues long. CDR3 region: CASSLELAGGLPYEQYF. The CDR3 DNA follows: TGTGCCAGCAGCTTAGAACTAGCGGGAGGACTACCCTACGAGCAGTACTTC.

The CDR3 nucleotides are TGTGCCAGCAGCGGGGCGGCGGGAGGAGCCTACGAGCAGTACTTC. Encoded protein: CASSGAAGGAYEQYF. This sequence joins TRBV7-2 and TRBJ2-7; the match to TRBD2 covers 8 bases. Germline V CDR1 and CDR2: SGHTA, FQGNSA. With V trimmed by 5 bases and J by 2 bases, 8 bases remained unmatched. CDR3 length: 15 amino acids.